This passage covers 5 T cell receptor beta chains from one sample sequenced in a study of cytomegalovirus exposure and HLA in healthy donors. PCR primers comprised 60 Vbeta and 13 Jbeta primers. Only in-frame clones appear in the TCRdb table, and some are missing; sequencing was by immunoSEQ multiplex PCR. The sample has about 140,000 clones, just under 80% seen once. Sequencing was carried out using PBMCs. These receptors all stem from a man aged 30 to 39 in good health and CMV-seronegative.

CDR3 in amino acids: CASSAWGGGYTF. Written as DNA, the CDR3 is TGTGCCAGCAGTGCCTGGGGGGGCGGCTACACCTTC. The rearrangement joins TRBV6-5 to TRBJ1-2, with D tentatively TRBD1 (6 bases). Germline V gives CDR1 MNHEY, CDR2 SVGAGI. The CDR3 is 12 amino acids. Trimming shortened V by 5 bases and J by 8 bases, and 12 bases separated the two germline ends.

The chain is built from TRBV7-3 and TRBJ2-5; a weak D match, TRBD2 (6 bases). The V end was cut by 3 bases, the J end by 5 bases, with 19 bases between. CDR1 is SGHTA and CDR2 is FQGTGA in the germline V gene. This CDR3 contains 16 residues. The CDR3 reads CASSLGVGGGEETQYF. CDR3 nucleotide sequence: TGTGCCAGCAGCTTGGGGGTTGGGGGAGGAGAGGAGACCCAGTACTTC.

This rearrangement joins TRBV28 to TRBJ1-2, with D perhaps TRBD1 (5 bases). CDR3 length: 15 residues. Germline-derived CDR1 and CDR2 are MDHEN and SYDVKM. Trimming left V 7 bases short and J 1 base short, with 16 bases between. DNA for the CDR3: TGTGCCAGCACCCTATACCCGGGACTTAACTATGGCTACACCTTC. Its translation: CASTLYPGLNYGYTF.

The chain combines TRBV30 with TRBJ1-1; D not certain. Trimming stripped 5 bases from V and 1 base from J, with 11 bases between. Germline values: CDR1 GTSNPN, CDR2 SVGIG (reference sequence). CDR3 length equals 13 residues. This chain's CDR3 is CAWDRLENTEAFF. As DNA, the CDR3 is TGTGCCTGGGATCGGTTAGAGAACACTGAAGCTTTCTTT.

The V gene is TRBV19, the J gene TRBJ1-1; D call uncertain. Germline-derived CDR1 and CDR2 are LNHDA and SQIVND (reference sequence). The CDR3 contains 13 residues. Trimming took 3 bases from V and 0 from J, leaving 5 bases between them. CDR3 sequence: CASSIGVNTEAFF. The CDR3 DNA sequence: TGTGCCAGTAGTATCGGGGTGAACACTGAAGCTTTCTTT.